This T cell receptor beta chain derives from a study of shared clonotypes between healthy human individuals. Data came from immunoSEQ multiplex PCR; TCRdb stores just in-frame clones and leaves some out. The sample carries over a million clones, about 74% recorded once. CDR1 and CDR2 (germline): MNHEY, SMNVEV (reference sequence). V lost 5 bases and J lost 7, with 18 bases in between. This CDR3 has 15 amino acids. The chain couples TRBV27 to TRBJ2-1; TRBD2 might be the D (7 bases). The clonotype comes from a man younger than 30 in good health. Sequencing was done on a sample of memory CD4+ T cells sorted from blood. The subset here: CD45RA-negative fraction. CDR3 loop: CASSPDVGGPNEQFF. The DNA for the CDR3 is TGTGCCAGCAGTCCCGACGTCGGGGGGCCGAATGAGCAGTTCTTC.